This TCR beta chain is from a study of cytomegalovirus exposure and HLA in healthy donors. General study points: An analysis that came later showed most CMV-associated TCR beta chains appearing HLA-restricted. HLA-A and HLA-B allele assignments for most subjects were reportedly predicted accurately using TCR beta sequences.

The table lists this clone with a few counts. The target antigen is unknown. Everyone who donated was a healthy bone marrow donor. The CDR3 totals 15 residues. V lost 7 bases and J 13 bases, leaving 29 bases between the germline ends. The germline gives CDR1 SGHDT, CDR2 YYEEEE. PCR primers comprised 60 Vbeta and 13 Jbeta primers. Sequencing used immunoSEQ multiplex PCR; TCRdb keeps in-frame clones, though not all of them. Here the sample spans some 90,000 clones, 80% being singletons. The sample taken for sequencing was PBMCs. The receptor was derived from a man in his fifties in good health and CMV-seropositive. The V gene is TRBV5-6, the J gene TRBJ2-5; D is possibly TRBD2 (5 bases). CDR3 bases: TGTGCCAGCGCCGTAGGGTCGGGGTTTCAAGGCGAGCGGTACTTC. It specifies CASAVGSGFQGERYF.